This T cell receptor (beta chain) appears in the sequencing data of a study of blood T cell repertoires in COVID-19. On the study more broadly: Nucleic acid was either cDNA or gDNA, and it came from T cells, B-cell-depleted T cells, or PBMCs.

The CDR3 extends over 16 amino acids. CDR1 and CDR2 (germline): LNHDA, SQIVND (reference sequence). V trimming: 5 bases; J trimming: 3 bases; junction bases outside the gene matches: 9. Study processing details: It was from reference gene primer amplification that nucleated cell counts were estimated. The repertoire was sequenced with immunoSEQ multiplex PCR; TCRdb's copy has only in-frame clones and lacks some. V, J and clone size are taken as reported in that table, and D and trimming were inferred from the DNA itself. The sample lists 250,000 to 300,000 clones; roughly nine tenths were seen once. This sequence was found in a woman aged 45-60 years who had recovered from COVID-19. Source material: peripheral blood. The V call is TRBV19, the J call TRBJ1-5, with TRBD1 matching 8 bases. CDR3 coding DNA: TGTGCCAGTAGTCCCCGGACAGGGTCAAACAATCAGCCCCAGCATTTT. This encodes CASSPRTGSNNQPQHF.